The 32 T cell receptor beta chains reported below all come from one sample, sequenced in a study of T cells in Graves' hyperthyroidism and ophthalmopathy. Using RNA transcripts as the source, TCR beta CDR3 regions were amplified. An initial round of RT-PCR targeting the TCR CDR3 relied on the HTBI primer set. TCRdb analysed the multiplex PCR reads with MiXCR anew, one entry per CDR3 protein. The sample includes about 620,000 distinct CDR3 sequences, about 17% of them seen just once. The sample was blood. The receptors were sampled from a woman between 25 and 40 years old with Graves' hyperthyroidism.

There are many counts of this clonotype. The chain recombines TRBV6-6 with TRBJ1-1; D is undetermined. Germline lookup yields CDR1 MNHNY and CDR2 SVGAGI (reference sequence). V was cut by 2 bases and J by 1 base, with 8 bases left in between. CDR3 length equals 14 residues. In nucleotides, the CDR3 is TGTGCCAGCAGTTACCCAGGAACGAACACTGAAGCTTTCTTT. As protein: CASSYPGTNTEAFF.

This clonotype appeared many times. This sequence joins TRBV2 and TRBJ1-5; no reliable D call. CDR1 and CDR2 from the germline V gene are SNHLY and FYNNEI. The CDR3 consists of 14 residues. V was trimmed by 1 base and J by 5 bases, leaving 9 bases between them. The CDR3 sequence is CASSEVPVHQPQHF. The CDR3 DNA reads TGTGCCAGCAGTGAAGTGCCAGTCCATCAGCCCCAGCATTTT.

V is TRBV6-1 and J is TRBJ2-3, with 9 positions matching TRBD1. Unmatched junction bases numbered 13, after V lost 6 bases and J lost 3 bases. The CDR3 totals 17 residues. Germline V CDR1 and CDR2: MNHNS, SASEGT. The CDR3, as DNA: TGTGCCAGCAGACCCATACAGGGGGCGCTTGGGACAGATACGCAGTATTTT. This sequence encodes CASRPIQGALGTDTQYF.

This clonotype was recorded many times. The rearrangement uses TRBV7-2 and TRBJ2-3; the D is unclear. CDR3 length: 13 residues. Germline V gives CDR1 SGHTA, CDR2 FQGNSA. V lost 5 bases and J lost 0, with 6 bases in between. The CDR3 loop is CASSHPSTDTQYF. CDR3 bases: TGTGCCAGCAGCCATCCGAGCACAGATACGCAGTATTTT. The entire variable domain, with the rest obtained from reference TRBV7-2 and TRBJ2-3, is as follows: GAGVSQSPSNKVTEKGKDVELRCDPISGHTALYWYRQSLGQGLEFLIYFQGNSAPDKSGLPSDRFSAERTGGSVSTLTIQRTQQEDSAVYLCASSHPSTDTQYFGPGTRLTVL.

The CDR3 DNA is TGTGCCAGCAGCTTAGTTAGGACGGCAGGGGTCGGCGGGAGGACGACCATCGGGGAGCTGTTTTTT. Translation: CASSLVRTAGVGGRTTIGELFF. V is TRBV7-6 and J is TRBJ2-2, with 8 nucleotides matching TRBD2. This CDR3 contains 22 residues. J was trimmed by 7 bases and V by 1 base; bases with no gene match: 26. Germline CDR1 is SGHVS and CDR2 is FNYEAQ.

This clonotype was counted ten times or more. The CDR3 bases are TGTGCCAGCAGCCCGGACAGGGGGCGATATGGCTACACCTTC. Its protein product is CASSPDRGRYGYTF. V and J are TRBV11-2 and TRBJ1-2, with 11 nucleotides matching TRBD1. The trim removed 5 bases at V and 5 bases at J, leaving 4 bases unmatched. Germline lookup yields CDR1 SGHAT and CDR2 FQNNGV. The CDR3 covers 14 residues.

This clonotype was seen repeatedly, ten times or more. J is TRBJ2-4 and V is TRBV7-2; 15 positions match TRBD2. Per the germline V gene, CDR1 is SGHTA and CDR2 is FQGNSA. CDR3 length equals 18 residues. The junction had 7 bases not matched to a gene; V was cut back by 1 base and J by 6 bases. CDR3 loop: CASSLVGLAGGPRNIQYF. In nucleotides, the CDR3 is TGTGCCAGCAGCTTAGTAGGACTAGCGGGAGGGCCAAGAAACATTCAGTACTTC.

The rearrangement joins TRBV6-2 or TRBV6-3 to TRBJ2-7, with D uncertain. Germline assignment: CDR1 MNHEY and CDR2 SVGEGT. V was shortened by 0 bases and J by 1 base, with 13 bases between the two germline ends. The CDR3 spans 16 residues. CDR3 sequence (DNA): TGTGCCAGCAGTTACTCTGGCAGGCTCGGATCCTACGAGCAGTACTTC. Amino acids: CASSYSGRLGSYEQYF.

V and J are TRBV9 and TRBJ2-5; no reliable D call. The germline V gene has CDR1 SGDLS and CDR2 YYNGEE. V lost 4 bases and J 3 bases, leaving 13 bases between the germline ends. There are 14 residues in the CDR3. CDR3 in amino acids: CASSLGVNEETQYF. As DNA, the CDR3 is TGTGCCAGCAGCCTCGGAGTCAATGAAGAGACCCAGTACTTC.

Ten or more counts support this clonotype. This chain uses TRBV6-1 with TRBJ1-1; TRBD1 agrees at 8 bases. V gave up 5 bases and J gave up 1 base; unmatched junction bases: 6. The germline V gene encodes CDR1 MNHNS and CDR2 SASEGT. This CDR3 comprises 15 residues. The CDR3 nucleotides read TGTGCCAGCAGTTATTTCGGGACAGGGAACACTGAAGCTTTCTTT. Its protein is CASSYFGTGNTEAFF.

The chain joins TRBV6-1 to TRBJ1-1, with 9 nucleotides matching TRBD1. The V gene end was trimmed by 6 bases and the J gene end by 5 bases; junction bases not matched to a gene: 10. The length of the CDR3 is 15 residues. CDR1 is MNHNS and CDR2 is SASEGT in the germline V gene. CDR3 sequence: CASRRLQGARTEAFF. The CDR3 bases are TGTGCCAGCAGACGACTACAGGGGGCGCGTACTGAAGCTTTCTTT.

The J gene is TRBJ2-6, the V gene TRBV28, with D maybe TRBD2 (6 bases). CDR3 length: 14 amino acids. Looked up from germline, CDR1 is MDHEN and CDR2 is SYDVKM. Between the trimmed V and J ends, which lost 8 bases and 2 bases, there was a span of 10 bases. In nucleotides, the CDR3 is TGTGCCAGCGGGGGGTTCACTGGGGCCAACGTCCTGACTTTC. Encoded protein: CASGGFTGANVLTF.

CDR3 residues: CASSSQTSGSGTGELFF. The CDR3 coding sequence is TGTGCCAGCAGCTCGCAAACTAGCGGGAGTGGCACCGGGGAGCTGTTTTTT. The chain has TRBV7-8 and TRBJ2-2; 11 bases agree with TRBD2. J lost 4 bases, V lost 4 bases, and 8 bases had no gene match. This CDR3 is built from 17 residues. Per germline, CDR1 SGHVS and CDR2 FQNEAQ.

This clonotype has just a few counts. The rearrangement links TRBV7-8 to TRBJ2-3; no firm D call. Trimming shortened V by 1 base and J by 0 bases, and 11 bases separated the two germline ends. The CDR3 extends over 16 amino acids. Germline CDR1 reads SGHVS; CDR2 reads FQNEAQ. The CDR3 coding sequence is TGTGCCAGCAGCTTAGTATCTCAACTTAGCACAGATACGCAGTATTTT. Its protein is CASSLVSQLSTDTQYF.

This clonotype was seen at least ten times. This chain joins TRBV12-3 or TRBV12-4 and TRBJ1-1; D is ambiguous. The V end lost 1 base, the J end lost 6 bases, and 6 bases lay between the germline ends. This CDR3 is built from 12 residues. The CDR3 spells CASSLVYPEAFF. CDR3 DNA sequence: TGTGCCAGCAGTTTAGTTTACCCTGAAGCTTTCTTT.

The chain has TRBV7-9 and TRBJ2-3; weak D call: TRBD2 (5 bases). Trimming shortened V by 5 bases and J by 0 bases, and 15 bases separated the two germline ends. This CDR3 comprises 16 residues. CDR1 is SEHNR, CDR2 FQNEAQ, per germline (reference sequence). The CDR3: CASSPPSGRSTDTQYF. CDR3 nucleotides: TGTGCCAGCAGCCCCCCCAGCGGCCGAAGCACAGATACGCAGTATTTT.

This clonotype was found many times. The chain joins TRBV20-1 to TRBJ2-3; D unresolved. The V gene lost 3 bases and the J gene lost 6 bases, with 13 bases spanning the gap. Germline V gene data show CDR1 as DFQATT and CDR2 as SNEGSKA (reference sequence). The CDR3 consists of 13 residues. This CDR3 reads CSASRRRYDTQYF. The CDR3 DNA reads as TGCAGTGCTAGTAGGCGGAGATACGATACGCAGTATTTT.

This rearrangement joins TRBV12-3 or TRBV12-4 to TRBJ2-2; the D call may be TRBD1 or TRBD2 (5 bases each). Trimming removed 5 bases at V and 1 base at J, with 8 bases between. CDR3 length equals 14 residues. The CDR3 loop reads CASSGTENTGELFF. As DNA, the CDR3 is TGTGCCAGCAGTGGGACGGAGAACACCGGGGAGCTGTTTTTT.

This clonotype was seen a handful of times. The rearrangement links TRBV29-1 to TRBJ2-5; perhaps TRBD2 as D (7 bases). Germline V gene sequence: CDR1 SQVTM, CDR2 ANQGSEA. The CDR3 has 12 amino acids. V lost 7 bases and J lost 4, with 13 bases in between. In DNA, the CDR3 is TGCAGCGCCCGGGGGGCGCGAGAGACCCAGTACTTC. Its protein is CSARGARETQYF.

About this clonotype itself: Germline is not matched at one junction end, which may reflect a read error. J is TRBJ2-7 and V is TRBV5-1; no clear D gene. The CDR3 extends over 13 amino acids. Germline values: CDR1 SGHRS, CDR2 YFSETQ. CDR3 residues: CASSLDRYYGQYF. The CDR3 nucleotides read TGCGCCAGCAGCTTGGACAGATACTACGGGCAGTACTTC.

Concerning this clonotype: This may be a read error: a much more frequent sequence differs by one nucleotide. The rearrangement links TRBV2 to TRBJ2-2, with D perhaps matching TRBD2 (5 bases). The CDR3 covers 13 residues. The germline CDR1 and CDR2 sequences are SNHLY and FYNNEI. The CDR3 sequence: CASSEENTGEPFF. The CDR3 DNA sequence: TGTGCCAGCAGTGAAGAGAACACCGGGGAGCCGTTTTTT.

This rearrangement joins TRBV6-1 to TRBJ2-3, with D unresolved. The CDR3 runs to 14 residues. The V and J ends lost 6 bases and 2 bases respectively, with 12 bases between them. Germline-derived CDR1 and CDR2 are MNHNS and SASEGT. The CDR3 is CASSISRATDTQYF. The CDR3 DNA reads TGTGCCAGCAGCATTTCAAGGGCCACAGATACGCAGTATTTT.

This clonotype has ten or more counts. The chain is built from TRBV12-3 or TRBV12-4 and TRBJ1-1; D is unresolved. The V end lost 6 bases, the J end lost 6 bases, and 11 bases lay between the germline ends. The CDR3 sequence is 12 residues long. CDR3 DNA: TGTGCCAGCAGCCCGGGGTCCGCTGAAGCTTTCTTT. Amino acids: CASSPGSAEAFF.

Comment on this clonotype: One end of the junction fails to match germline, which may point to a read error. This sequence joins TRBV28 and TRBJ2-6; tentative D call: TRBD1 (5 bases). The CDR3 covers 15 residues. The V gene's germline CDR1 is MDHEN and CDR2 SYDVKM. The CDR3 reads CASSTGSSRANVLTF. Written as DNA, the CDR3 is TGTGCCAGCAGTACAGGAAGCTCTAGGGCCAACGTCCTGACTTTC.

In its sample, this clonotype was seen many times. CDR3 in amino acids: CASRDRGNIQYF. In DNA, the CDR3 is TGTGCCAGCAGAGACCGCGGAAACATTCAGTACTTC. The genes are TRBV12-3 or TRBV12-4 and TRBJ2-4; D not certain. This CDR3 comprises 12 residues. V lost 6 bases and J lost 6, with 9 bases in between.

This clonotype was observed at least ten times. This chain uses TRBV7-9 with TRBJ2-1; 9 bases match TRBD1. The CDR3 has 15 residues. Per the germline V gene, CDR1 is SEHNR and CDR2 is FQNEAQ (reference sequence). J lost 5 bases, V lost 5 bases, and 7 bases had no gene match. The CDR3 is CASSPGQGRNNEQFF. In nucleotides, the CDR3 is TGTGCCAGCAGCCCGGGACAGGGTCGGAACAATGAGCAGTTCTTC.

This clonotype was recorded a few times. The V call is TRBV20-1, the J call TRBJ2-1; D is perhaps TRBD2 (6 bases). Germline lookup yields CDR1 DFQATT and CDR2 SNEGSKA (reference sequence). The CDR3 length is 12 residues. With 8 bases removed from V and 9 bases from J, the gap between germline ends came to 17 bases. The CDR3 reads CSPGTSVVEQFF. The CDR3 DNA reads TGCAGTCCAGGGACTTCCGTGGTTGAGCAGTTCTTC.

This clonotype was recorded at least ten times. The genes are TRBV6-1 and TRBJ1-2; 7 bases align to TRBD1. Germline V gene data show CDR1 as MNHNS and CDR2 as SASEGT. Germline trimming cut 0 bases from V and 5 bases from J; bases unmatched to any gene: 15. The CDR3 covers 18 residues. The CDR3 nucleotides read TGTGCCAGCAGTGAAGCGCAGACACCTACAGGGGTTCTTTATGGCTACACCTTC. It encodes CASSEAQTPTGVLYGYTF.

The chain employs TRBV28 and TRBJ2-7; TRBD2 is a possible D gene (5 bases). This CDR3 has 15 amino acids. Germline V gene lookup returns CDR1 MDHEN and CDR2 SYDVKM. Trimming removed 5 bases at V and 0 bases at J, with 14 bases between. The CDR3 sequence: CASSERSASSYEQYF. Written as DNA, the CDR3 is TGTGCCAGCAGTGAACGTAGCGCGAGCTCCTACGAGCAGTACTTC.

This clonotype was counted between two and nine times. The gene calls are TRBV5-1 and TRBJ2-1; D is possibly TRBD1 (6 bases). V was pared by 1 base and J by 3 bases, with 11 bases between. Germline V gene sequence: CDR1 SGHRS, CDR2 YFSETQ. The CDR3 runs 15 residues. This chain's CDR3 is CASSLRGSNYNEQFF. CDR3 bases: TGCGCCAGCAGCTTGAGGGGGTCCAACTACAATGAGCAGTTCTTC.

CDR3: CASSLGSGAAVEQYF. Here the CDR3 DNA reads TGTGCCAGCAGTTTGGGCTCAGGGGCAGCGGTCGAGCAGTACTTC. The chain employs TRBV6-2 or TRBV6-3 and TRBJ2-7; tentatively, D is TRBD1 (6 bases). The germline V and J ends were trimmed by 4 bases and 6 bases, with 19 bases remaining between them. The V gene's germline CDR1 is MNHEY and CDR2 SVGEGT. The CDR3 loop spans 15 amino acids.

This clonotype appeared once. The rearrangement links TRBV7-3 to TRBJ1-3; weak D call: TRBD1 (5 bases). Trimming removed 6 bases from V and 4 bases from J, with 10 bases in between. Germline CDR1 reads SGHTA; CDR2 reads FQGTGA. The CDR3 covers 13 residues. CDR3 in DNA: TGTGCCAGCAGTATTAGGGGCGGAAACACCATATATTTT. Translated, it gives CASSIRGGNTIYF.